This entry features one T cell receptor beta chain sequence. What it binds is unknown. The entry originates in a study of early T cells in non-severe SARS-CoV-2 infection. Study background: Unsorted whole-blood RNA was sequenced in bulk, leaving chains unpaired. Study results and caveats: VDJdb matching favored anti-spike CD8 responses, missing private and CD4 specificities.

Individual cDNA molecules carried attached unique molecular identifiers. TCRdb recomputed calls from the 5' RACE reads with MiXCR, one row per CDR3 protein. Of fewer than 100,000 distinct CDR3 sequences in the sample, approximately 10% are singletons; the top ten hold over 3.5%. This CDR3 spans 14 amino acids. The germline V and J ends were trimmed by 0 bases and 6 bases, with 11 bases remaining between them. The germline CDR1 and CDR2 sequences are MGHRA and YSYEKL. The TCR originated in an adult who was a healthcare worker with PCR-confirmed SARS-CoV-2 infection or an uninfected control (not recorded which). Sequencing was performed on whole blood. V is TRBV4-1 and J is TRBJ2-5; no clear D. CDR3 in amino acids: CASSQDRLGKTQYF. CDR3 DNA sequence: TGCGCCAGCAGCCAAGATCGATTGGGAAAGACCCAGTACTTC.